This T cell receptor beta chain emerged from a study of blood T cell repertoires in COVID-19. Whole-study context: Acute and convalescent COVID-19 specimens originated in the United States, Italy and Spain.

As processed by the authors: For nucleated cells, counts were estimated from reference gene primer amplification. Sequencing was performed with immunoSEQ multiplex PCR; in TCRdb, only in-frame clones are kept and a portion is missing. V, J and clone size derive from that table, while D and trimming were established from the DNA sequence. This sample yields some 150,000 clones, of which more than 75% are seen a single time; less than 2.5% belongs to the top ten. The sample consisted of peripheral blood. The sequence was collected from a man between 65 and 85 years old with acute or convalescent COVID-19.

The CDR3 loop is CASSRQGPYEQYF. Here the CDR3 DNA reads TGTGCCAGCAGTCGACAGGGGCCCTACGAGCAGTACTTC. The chain has TRBV27 and TRBJ2-7; TRBD1 aligns across 8 bases. CDR1 MNHEY and CDR2 SMNVEV come from the germline V gene (reference sequence). CDR3 size: 13 residues. V trimming: 5 bases; J trimming: 2 bases; junction bases outside the gene matches: 2.